This TCR beta chain was obtained from a study of Ad26.COV2.S vaccination and SARS-CoV-2 variants. The assay was immunoSEQ multiplex PCR, and TCRdb's table has in-frame clones only and misses some. The sample consists of approximately 250,000 clones, 70% to 90% of them appearing once. Between the trimmed V and J ends, which lost 5 bases and 7 bases, there was a span of 19 bases. CDR1 and CDR2 (germline): KGHDR, SFDVKD. This CDR3 region has 15 residues. Sample treatment: roughly 20 received Ad26.COV2.S at low or high dose, single or two shots; 5 received placebo; per-sample allocation not given. All samples were drawn on day 63, counting from the first vaccine or placebo injection.

Sequencing used peripheral blood, obtained in a trial of Ad26.COV2.S vaccine versus placebo. The clonotype comes from a person aged 18 to 65 who received the Ad26.COV2.S COVID-19 vaccine or a placebo. V gene TRBV24-1 combines with J gene TRBJ2-5; D is possibly TRBD1 (5 bases). The CDR3 sequence is CATSGPGQPTGTQYF. Here the CDR3 DNA reads TGTGCCACCAGTGGCCCCGGACAACCCACGGGGACCCAGTACTTC.